Each of the 23 T cell receptor beta chains below was sequenced from the same sample in a study of response to subunit inactivated influenza vaccine. Using its own MiXCR run on the RT-PCR reads, TCRdb lists one record per CDR3 protein. The data show under 200,000 distinct CDR3 sequences, with roughly 11% seen just once and approximately 13% held by the top ten. The sample in question was non-naive T cells sorted from PBMCs, obtained about 40 days after vaccination. The receptors shown here come from a man in his fifties or sixties who received an inactivated influenza vaccine.

This clonotype has at least ten counts. The chain has TRBV6-5 and TRBJ1-5; D gene uncertain. Germline lookup yields CDR1 MNHEY and CDR2 SVGAGI. The CDR3 runs 15 residues. Trimming took off 0 bases at V and 3 bases at J, with 9 bases between the two ends. CDR3 region: CASSYSTVNNQPQHF. In nucleotides, the CDR3 is TGTGCCAGCAGTTACTCTACGGTGAACAATCAGCCCCAGCATTTT.

This clonotype was detected ten times or more. The genes are TRBV7-2 and TRBJ2-2; unclear D gene. V was trimmed by 1 base and J by 4 bases, leaving 16 bases between them. The germline gives CDR1 SGHTA, CDR2 FQGNSA. The CDR3 consists of 17 residues. The CDR3 spells CASSLGSSSLRTGELFF. CDR3 in DNA: TGTGCCAGCAGCTTAGGGTCGTCTAGTCTTCGCACCGGGGAGCTGTTTTTT.

This clonotype was detected only a few times. V is TRBV2 and J is TRBJ2-5; D perhaps matches TRBD2 (6 bases). Trimming stripped 6 bases from V and 4 bases from J, with 9 bases between. Germline V gene lookup returns CDR1 SNHLY and CDR2 FYNNEI. There are 12 residues in the CDR3. The DNA for the CDR3 is TGTGCCAGCAGACCGGAGGGAGAGACCCAGTACTTC. Protein product: CASRPEGETQYF.

The chain links TRBV20-1 to TRBJ2-7; D may be TRBD1 (6 bases). This CDR3 has 15 residues. Trimming pared 6 bases from V and 3 bases from J, leaving 21 bases between. The V gene's germline CDR1 is DFQATT and CDR2 SNEGSKA (reference sequence). In nucleotides, the CDR3 is TGCAGTGCGCCGCCCAGGGGCCACTCGGTCTACGAGCAGTACTTC. It specifies CSAPPRGHSVYEQYF.

This clonotype came up a few times. The chain uses TRBV7-9 and TRBJ2-1, with D perhaps matching TRBD1 (6 bases). The germline V gene has CDR1 SEHNR and CDR2 FQNEAQ (reference sequence). This CDR3 spans 16 amino acids. V was cut by 5 bases and J by 2 bases, with 16 bases left in between. CDR3 sequence (DNA): TGTGCCAGCAGCGCTAAGCGGCAGGGGCCCTACAATGAGCAGTTCTTC. Translating gives CASSAKRQGPYNEQFF.

This clonotype was detected only a few times. The rearrangement links TRBV12-3 or TRBV12-4 to TRBJ2-7, with a tentative D call TRBD2 (6 bases). CDR3 length equals 14 residues. Trimming shortened V by 1 base and J by 3 bases, and 10 bases separated the two germline ends. The CDR3: CASSLGGGFYEQYF. CDR3 nucleotides: TGTGCCAGCAGTTTAGGCGGAGGGTTCTACGAGCAGTACTTC.

V gene TRBV11-1 combines with J gene TRBJ2-1; D may be TRBD2 (7 bases). This CDR3 contains 19 residues. V lost 5 bases to trimming and J lost 2 bases, with 25 bases between them. Germline CDR1 is SGHAT and CDR2 is FQDESV (reference sequence). The chain's CDR3 is CASSVPGGGRNDAYNEQFF. CDR3 coding DNA: TGTGCCAGCAGCGTACCGGGGGGCGGTCGTAACGATGCCTACAATGAGCAGTTCTTC.

The CDR3 DNA reads TGCAGTGCTCCCCAAGTGGAACAGGACAATCAGCCCCAGCATTTT. It codes for CSAPQVEQDNQPQHF. V is TRBV20-1 and J is TRBJ1-5; the D gene is possibly TRBD1 (5 bases). CDR3 size: 15 residues. CDR1 DFQATT and CDR2 SNEGSKA come from the germline V gene (reference sequence). Trimming took 5 bases from V and 3 from J, leaving 17 bases between them.

This clonotype was seen at least ten times. The chain joins TRBV5-5 to TRBJ1-4; D gene ambiguous. V dropped 5 bases and J dropped 0 bases, with 8 bases sitting between them. The CDR3 covers 14 residues. Germline-derived CDR1 and CDR2 are SGHKS and YYEKEE (reference sequence). DNA of the CDR3: TGTGCCAGCAGTTACACCGCAACTAATGAAAAACTGTTTTTT. Protein product: CASSYTATNEKLFF.

The DNA for the CDR3 is TGTGCCAGCAGCGTGGCCCTGTGGAGGGATTCACCCCTCCACTTT. This translates into CASSVALWRDSPLHF. V usage is TRBV5-5 and J usage is TRBJ1-6; D is unresolved. Trimming removed 4 bases from V and 8 bases from J, with 16 bases in between. Germline CDR1 SGHKS, CDR2 YYEKEE (reference sequence). The CDR3 is made up of 15 amino acids.

This clonotype was detected many times. The CDR3 sequence: CAISDRQDISTDTQYF. The DNA of the CDR3 is TGTGCCATCAGTGACCGACAGGATATTAGCACAGATACGCAGTATTTT. This sequence joins TRBV10-3 and TRBJ2-3, with a possible D match to TRBD1 (6 bases). The germline CDR1 and CDR2 sequences are ENHRY and SYGVKD. V dropped 3 bases and J dropped 0 bases, with 13 bases sitting between them. This CDR3 has 16 residues.

In this sample, this clonotype turned up a few times. The chain employs TRBV29-1 and TRBJ2-1; 7 nucleotides line up with TRBD2. In germline, CDR1 is SQVTM, CDR2 ANQGSEA. Trimming removed 7 bases from V and 9 bases from J; junction bases left unmatched: 6. The CDR3 runs 11 residues. CDR3 loop: CSAGGEVEQFF. CDR3 coding DNA: TGCAGCGCGGGGGGTGAGGTTGAGCAGTTCTTC.

This clonotype has a count of ten or more. The gene calls are TRBV7-8 and TRBJ2-1; D gene ambiguous. Trimming cost V 5 bases and J 9 bases, with 14 bases left between them. The CDR3 loop spans 13 amino acids. CDR1 and CDR2 (germline): SGHVS, FQNEAQ. CDR3 nucleotides: TGTGCCAGCAGCACCGTTTTAGGCGGTGAGCAGTTCTTC. This sequence encodes CASSTVLGGEQFF.

Only a few counts were recorded for this clonotype. This chain links TRBV19 with TRBJ1-5; 9 bases are a match to TRBD1. Germline V gene lookup returns CDR1 LNHDA and CDR2 SQIVND (reference sequence). V was clipped by 5 bases and J by 7 bases; unmatched bases: 15. The CDR3 length is 17 residues. CDR3 in amino acids: CASSRITGTGSPQPQHF. The CDR3 coding sequence is TGTGCCAGTAGTCGAATTACCGGGACAGGGAGTCCCCAGCCCCAGCATTTT. Filled out from reference TRBV19 and TRBJ1-5, the complete variable domain reads DGGITQSPKYLFRKEGQNVTLSCEQNLNHDAMYWYRQDPGQGLRLIYYSQIVNDFQKGDIAEGYSVSREKKESFPLTVTSAQKNPTAFYLCASSRITGTGSPQPQHFGDGTRLSIL.

The V and J genes are TRBV7-9 and TRBJ2-3, with 8 nucleotides matching TRBD1. J lost 6 bases, V lost 6 bases, and 17 bases had no gene match. The CDR3 totals 17 residues. Germline values: CDR1 SEHNR, CDR2 FQNEAQ (reference sequence). The CDR3 region is CASSLANRGSLGDTQYF. The DNA for the CDR3 is TGTGCCAGCAGTCTAGCCAACAGGGGGTCCCTAGGGGATACGCAGTATTTT.

V and J are TRBV10-3 and TRBJ2-1, with TRBD2 matching over 8 bases. The length of the CDR3 is 14 residues. Germline loops: CDR1 ENHRY, CDR2 SYGVKD. V shed 10 bases and J 5 bases; nucleotides not matched to a gene: 10. Written as DNA, the CDR3 is TGTGCCACAAAGGGGACTAGAGAACACAATGAGCAGTTCTTC. Translating it yields CATKGTREHNEQFF.

This clonotype was detected only once. The chain uses TRBV18 and TRBJ2-1, with unresolved D. V lost 3 bases and J 3 bases, leaving 18 bases between the germline ends. The germline V gene has CDR1 KGHSH and CDR2 LQKENI. CDR3 length equals 17 residues. CDR3 coding DNA: TGTGCCAGCTCACCGCTTGGCCTCCTCCCTAACTACAATGAGCAGTTCTTC. Amino acids: CASSPLGLLPNYNEQFF.

The V call is TRBV19, the J call TRBJ2-2; D is possibly TRBD1 or TRBD2 (5 bases each). Trimming stripped 4 bases from V and 7 bases from J, with 7 bases between. Germline CDR1 is LNHDA and CDR2 is SQIVND (reference sequence). CDR3 size: 12 residues. The CDR3: CASSRDVGELFF. The DNA of the CDR3 is TGTGCCAGTAGTAGGGACGTCGGGGAGCTGTTTTTT. The entire variable domain, with the rest obtained from reference TRBV19 and TRBJ2-2, is as follows: DGGITQSPKYLFRKEGQNVTLSCEQNLNHDAMYWYRQDPGQGLRLIYYSQIVNDFQKGDIAEGYSVSREKKESFPLTVTSAQKNPTAFYLCASSRDVGELFFGEGSRLTVL.

This clonotype occurred a few times. The chain employs TRBV29-1 and TRBJ1-1, with 10 nucleotides matching TRBD1. Germline assignment: CDR1 SQVTM and CDR2 ANQGSEA. The V gene end was trimmed by 5 bases and the J gene end by 4 bases; junction bases not matched to a gene: 4. The CDR3 sequence is 13 residues long. CDR3: CSVRTGGITEAFF. The CDR3 DNA follows: TGCAGCGTTCGGACAGGGGGTATCACTGAAGCTTTCTTT. The whole variable domain, filled in from reference TRBV29-1 and TRBJ1-1, reads SAVISQKPSRDICQRGTSLTIQCQVDSQVTMMFWYRQQPGQSLTLIATANQGSEATYESGFVIDKFPISRPNLTFSTLTVSNMSPEDSSIYLCSVRTGGITEAFFGQGTRLTVV.

This clonotype has at least ten counts. This chain uses TRBV7-8 with TRBJ1-1; D is unclear. Germline V CDR1 and CDR2: SGHVS, FQNEAQ. With 2 bases removed from V and 7 bases from J, the gap between germline ends came to 11 bases. The CDR3 is 13 amino acids. The CDR3 coding sequence is TGTGCCAGCAGCTTACCGGGCCCAATTGAAGCTTTCTTT. Translated, it gives CASSLPGPIEAFF. Full variable domain (remainder filled in from reference TRBV7-8 and TRBJ1-1): GAGVSQSPRYKVAKRGQDVALRCDPISGHVSLFWYQQALGQGPEFLTYFQNEAQLDKSGLPSDRFFAERPEGSVSTLKIQRTQQEDSAVYLCASSLPGPIEAFFGQGTRLTVV.

This clonotype was picked up many times. J is TRBJ1-4 and V is TRBV11-2, with a weak D call TRBD1 (5 bases). This CDR3 comprises 14 residues. In germline, CDR1 is SGHAT, CDR2 FQNNGV. Trimming stripped 1 base from V and 4 bases from J, with 7 bases between. The CDR3 spells CASSLGDLNEKLFF. The CDR3 region has the DNA TGTGCCAGCAGCTTAGGGGACCTTAATGAAAAACTGTTTTTT.

This clonotype showed up just a few times. The V and J genes are TRBV7-2 and TRBJ2-3, with 7 bases aligning to TRBD2. This CDR3 is 12 amino acids long. V dropped 5 bases and J dropped 8; count of bases not matched to a gene: 4. CDR1 is SGHTA, CDR2 FQGNSA, per germline. CDR3 sequence (DNA): TGTGCCAGCAGCCGGGAGGCGGGTACGCAGTATTTT. Protein: CASSREAGTQYF.

This clonotype came up a few times. The rearrangement uses TRBV7-2 and TRBJ1-1; D call uncertain. Germline V gene lookup returns CDR1 SGHTA and CDR2 FQGNSA. V lost 7 bases, J lost 0 bases, and 12 bases lay in between. The CDR3 sequence is 14 residues long. CDR3 coding DNA: TGTGCCAGCACCGAACCCGGAATGAACACTGAAGCTTTCTTT. Its translation is CASTEPGMNTEAFF. The full variable domain, in which reference TRBV7-2 and TRBJ1-1 provide the parts outside the CDR3, is GAGVSQSPSNKVTEKGKDVELRCDPISGHTALYWYRQSLGQGLEFLIYFQGNSAPDKSGLPSDRFSAERTGGSVSTLTIQRTQQEDSAVYLCASTEPGMNTEAFFGQGTRLTVV.